These 9 T cell receptor beta chains were all obtained from the same sample, sequenced in a study of cytomegalovirus exposure and HLA in healthy donors. Use of 60 Vbeta and 13 Jbeta primers characterized the PCR. Clones were read by immunoSEQ multiplex PCR, and TCRdb kept only the in-frame ones, dropping some. The table lists around 130,000 clones, about 74% of them singletons, with about 1% in the top ten. Sequencing used PBMCs. Every receptor here comes from a woman in her fifties or sixties in good health and CMV-seronegative.

The chain recombines TRBV6-1 with TRBJ2-5, with TRBD1 matching 12 bases. This CDR3 comprises 16 residues. CDR1 and CDR2 (germline): MNHNS, SASEGT. V shed 4 bases, J shed 3 bases, and the junction held 6 bases outside the gene matches. The chain's CDR3 is CASSGGQGAYEETQYF. The CDR3 nucleotides read TGTGCCAGCAGTGGGGGACAGGGGGCGTATGAAGAGACCCAGTACTTC.

There are a few counts of this clone. The chain joins TRBV7-8 to TRBJ1-2; D is unresolved. Germline V CDR1 and CDR2: SGHVS, FQNEAQ. The CDR3 length is 16 residues. Trimming took off 4 bases at V and 2 bases at J, with 17 bases between the two ends. DNA of the CDR3: TGTGCCAGCAGCTCAGACTTTGTAGGAGGGAACTATGGCTACACCTTC. It codes for CASSSDFVGGNYGYTF.

The genes are TRBV19 and TRBJ1-2; D perhaps matches TRBD1 (6 bases). The CDR3 length is 15 residues. In germline, CDR1 is LNHDA, CDR2 SQIVND (reference sequence). Between the trimmed V and J ends, which lost 2 bases and 3 bases, there was a span of 13 bases. The CDR3 is CASSITDSRYYGYTF. The CDR3 DNA sequence: TGTGCCAGTAGTATAACGGACAGCCGATACTATGGCTACACCTTC.

The chain carries TRBV27 and TRBJ2-2, with D perhaps TRBD2 (5 bases). The CDR3 has 18 residues. V dropped 4 bases and J dropped 2 bases, with 20 bases sitting between them. Germline V gene data show CDR1 as MNHEY and CDR2 as SMNVEV (reference sequence). This CDR3 is CASSWNILSATNTGELFF. The CDR3, as DNA: TGTGCCAGCAGTTGGAATATACTTAGCGCCACTAACACCGGGGAGCTGTTTTTT.

The J gene is TRBJ2-1, the V gene TRBV18, with 8 bases matching TRBD2. CDR1 is KGHSH, CDR2 LQKENI, per germline. This CDR3 spans 11 amino acids. Trimming at V came to 4 bases and at J to 13 bases, leaving 3 bases not matched to a gene. The CDR3 loop is CASSQGTSQFF. CDR3 DNA sequence: TGTGCCAGCTCACAGGGGACTAGTCAGTTCTTC.

This CDR3 is CASSLVASGGRSSYEQYF. Written as DNA, the CDR3 is TGTGCCAGCAGTTTAGTGGCTAGCGGGGGCCGTAGCTCCTACGAGCAGTACTTC. The V and J genes are TRBV28 and TRBJ2-7, with TRBD2 matching over 10 bases. Germline assignment: CDR1 MDHEN and CDR2 SYDVKM. V was pared by 2 bases and J by 0 bases, with 10 bases of the junction left unmatched. CDR3 length: 18 amino acids.

This clone was picked up a small number of times. The chain combines TRBV12-1 with TRBJ1-5; TRBD1 reflects the table's D call only, with no check against the DNA. TRBV12-1 is termed a pseudogene. This CDR3 is built from 14 residues. This CDR3 is CASSRTGILRPQHF. Here the CDR3 DNA reads TGTGCCAGCAGCCGGACAGGGATACTGCGGCCCCAGCATTTT.

CDR3 residues: CASRRFKTDPPAGYTF. CDR3 nucleotide sequence: TGTGCCAGCAGAAGATTCAAAACAGACCCGCCTGCTGGCTACACCTTC. The gene calls are TRBV2 and TRBJ1-2; D remains ambiguous. This CDR3 is built from 16 residues. Trimming left V 6 bases short and J 7 bases short, with 24 bases between. Germline-derived CDR1 and CDR2 are SNHLY and FYNNEI.

This chain connects TRBV5-4 to TRBJ1-4; TRBD1 aligns across 11 bases. V lost 4 bases to trimming and J lost 7 bases; unmatched junction nucleotides: 6. Germline V gene lookup returns CDR1 SGHNT and CDR2 YYREEE (reference sequence). This CDR3 is 15 amino acids long. The CDR3 reads CASSLPGQGGEKLFF. CDR3 in DNA: TGTGCCAGCAGCCTTCCGGGACAGGGGGGTGAAAAACTGTTTTTT.